A selection of T cell receptor beta chains follows, all from one sample in a study of cytomegalovirus exposure and HLA in healthy donors. Clones were read by immunoSEQ multiplex PCR, and TCRdb kept only the in-frame ones, dropping some. In the table there are about 200,000 clones, about four fifths of which are singletons. The source material was PBMCs. These receptors were collected from a man younger than 35 in good health and CMV-seronegative. Both conserved end residues are trimmed from each CDR3. Fields, in order: V gene, CDR3 protein.

>TRBV12-5
ASGLLGSQPQH
>TRBV9
ASSVGGPTGTEAF
>TRBV11-3
ASSFGGDTYNEQF
>TRBV27
ASSLSSPGKANSYEQY
>TRBV6-1
ASRTTGYDGYT
>TRBV7-2
ASSLGRPGQGTYEQY
>TRBV4-3
ASSQDARDSYNEQF
>TRBV18
ASSPSWLAGAQYNEQF
>TRBV15
ATSRDLARVPTDTQY
>TRBV7-8
ASSADRGELTKSGNTIY
>TRBV19
ASSIGGGHEQF
>TRBV11-3
ASSFDYAGELF
>TRBV5-1
ASSLGDRTYEQY
>TRBV7-2
ASSPGLAGGPYEQY
>TRBV6-5
ASSYQPGPNSPLH
>TRBV18
ASSPQSEYEQY
>TRBV28
ASSDSFNEQF
>TRBV5-8
ASSIGALHEQY
>TRBV28
ASSQPPGQEQY
>TRBV30
AWSLSGSGGDEQY
>TRBV9
ASSVDLAGGNTDTQY
>TRBV27
ASSPGTARGYT
>TRBV2
ASDRGHSGNTIY
>TRBV5-1
ASSLEQGRNTEAF
>TRBV7-3
ASSPGLASDEQF
>TRBV25-1
ATTGDSYNSPLH
>TRBV13
ASSHPSGAIDTQY
>TRBV7-2
ASSPYREGNYGYT
>TRBV7-9
ASSETSRLGELF
>TRBV19
ASSMDREETQY
>TRBV5-1
ASSLGQGQEKLF
>TRBV5-1
ASSLDSNSPLH